The T cell receptor (beta chain) described here comes from a study of identical twins. Findings and caveats of the study: Findings came from cross-sectional statistics, without long-term follow-up of donors.

V lost 3 bases to trimming and J lost 7 bases, with 17 bases between them. CDR1 is SGHRS and CDR2 is YFSETQ in the germline V gene. The CDR3 is made up of 15 amino acids. With regard to this clonotype: Its antigen remains unknown.

TCRdb re-called the 5' RACE reads through MiXCR, storing one row per CDR3 protein. The sample carries 200,000 to 300,000 distinct CDR3 sequences, over 9.5% recorded once. This receptor was identified in a man aged 45-60 years in good health. The gene calls are TRBV5-1 and TRBJ2-1; the D is unclear. The sequencing sample was made of memory T cells sorted from blood. This CDR3 reads CASSSAWLMRNEQFF. CDR3 sequence (DNA): TGCGCCAGCAGCTCGGCCTGGCTAATGAGGAATGAGCAGTTCTTC.